One TCR beta chain is described in this entry. The donors were adults (healthy and HIV-negative) with no recent acute infections or vaccinations. CDR1 KGHSH and CDR2 LQKENI come from the germline V gene. Trimming cost V 2 bases and J 5 bases, with 17 bases left between them. The CDR3 extends over 16 amino acids. Only in-frame clones appear in the TCRdb table, and some are missing; sequencing was by immunoSEQ multiplex PCR. In the table there are about 680,000 clones, around four fifths of which are singletons. The entry originates in a study of shared clonotypes between healthy human individuals. This clonotype was obtained from a woman under 40 in good health. The genes are TRBV18 and TRBJ2-3; a weak D match, TRBD2 (5 bases). The sample consisted of memory CD4+ T cells sorted from blood. This sample's subset: CD45RA-negative fraction. This CDR3 reads CASSPWTAAAEDTQYF. CDR3 DNA: TGTGCCAGCTCACCATGGACTGCCGCCGCGGAAGATACGCAGTATTTT.